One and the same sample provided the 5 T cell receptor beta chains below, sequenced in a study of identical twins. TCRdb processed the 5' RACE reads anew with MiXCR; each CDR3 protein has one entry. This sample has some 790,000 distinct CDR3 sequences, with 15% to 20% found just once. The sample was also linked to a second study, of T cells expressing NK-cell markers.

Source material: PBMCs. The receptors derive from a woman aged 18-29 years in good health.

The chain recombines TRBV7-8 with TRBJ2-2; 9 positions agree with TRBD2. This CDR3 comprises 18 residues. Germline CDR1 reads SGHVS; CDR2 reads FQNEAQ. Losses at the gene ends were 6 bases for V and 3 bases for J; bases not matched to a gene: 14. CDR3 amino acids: CASRPGLAGQPDTGELFF. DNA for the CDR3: TGTGCCAGCAGGCCGGGGCTAGCGGGGCAACCTGACACCGGGGAGCTGTTTTTT.

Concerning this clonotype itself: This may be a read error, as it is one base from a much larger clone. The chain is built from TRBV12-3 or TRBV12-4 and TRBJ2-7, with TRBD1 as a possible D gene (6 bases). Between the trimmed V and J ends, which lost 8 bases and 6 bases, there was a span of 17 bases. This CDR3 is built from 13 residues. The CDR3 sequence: CASDDMGAGEQYF. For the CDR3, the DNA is TGTGCCAGCGACGACATGGGGGCGGGCGAGCAGTACTTC.

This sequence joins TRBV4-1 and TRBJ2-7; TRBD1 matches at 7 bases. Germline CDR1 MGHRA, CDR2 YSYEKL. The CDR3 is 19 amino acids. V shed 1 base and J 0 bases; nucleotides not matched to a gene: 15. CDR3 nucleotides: TGCGCCAGCAGCCAAGGACAGGGCCGTTTTACGTCGAGCTCCTACGAGCAGTACTTC. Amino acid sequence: CASSQGQGRFTSSSYEQYF.

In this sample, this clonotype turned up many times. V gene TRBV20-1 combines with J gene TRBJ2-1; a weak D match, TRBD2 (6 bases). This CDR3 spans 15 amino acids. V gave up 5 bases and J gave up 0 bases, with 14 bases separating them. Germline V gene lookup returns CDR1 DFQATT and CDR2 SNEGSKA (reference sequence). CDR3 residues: CSAPGTSFSYNEQFF. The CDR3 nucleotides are TGCAGTGCTCCCGGGACTTCATTCTCCTACAATGAGCAGTTCTTC.

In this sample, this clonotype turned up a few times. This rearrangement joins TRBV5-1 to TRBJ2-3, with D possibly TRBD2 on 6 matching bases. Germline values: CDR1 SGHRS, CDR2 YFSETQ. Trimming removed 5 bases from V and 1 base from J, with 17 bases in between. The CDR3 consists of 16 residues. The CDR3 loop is CASRDGGKGRTDTQYF. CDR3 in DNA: TGCGCCAGCAGGGACGGCGGGAAGGGTCGCACAGATACGCAGTATTTT.